What follows is one T cell receptor beta chain and its context. This record belongs to a study of control samples from healthy donors and cancer patients. This table comes from immunoSEQ multiplex PCR, and its TCRdb copy is limited to in-frame clones, with some not included. Here the sample spans approximately 79,000 clones, over 75% being singletons. The CDR3 contains 14 residues. The V end was cut by 0 bases, the J end by 13 bases, with 14 bases between. CDR1 is SGHRS and CDR2 is YFSETQ in the germline V gene. The sequenced sample consisted of blood. V is TRBV5-1 and J is TRBJ1-6, with D perhaps TRBD1 (6 bases). The TCR originated in a man aged 45-65 years in good health. CDR3 amino acids: CASSLAGDNHPLHF. In nucleotides, the CDR3 is TGCGCCAGCAGCTTGGCCGGGGACAATCACCCCCTCCACTTT.